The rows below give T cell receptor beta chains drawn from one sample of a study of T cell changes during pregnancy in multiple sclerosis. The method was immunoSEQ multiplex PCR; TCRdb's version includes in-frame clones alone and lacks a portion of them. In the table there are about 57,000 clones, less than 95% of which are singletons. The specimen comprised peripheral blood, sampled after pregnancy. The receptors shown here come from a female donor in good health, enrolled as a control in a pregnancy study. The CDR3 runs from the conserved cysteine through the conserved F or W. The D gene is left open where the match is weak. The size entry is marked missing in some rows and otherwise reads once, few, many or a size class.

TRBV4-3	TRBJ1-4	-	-	CASSQELNRGEKLFF	TGCGCCAGCAGCCAAGAACTAAACCGGGGTGAAAAACTGTTTTTT
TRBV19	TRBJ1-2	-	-	CASSPEANYGYTF	TGTGCCAGTAGTCCCGAGGCTAACTATGGCTACACCTTC
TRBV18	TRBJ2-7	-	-	CASSPRAGESYEQYF	TGTGCCAGCTCACCGCGGGCAGGGGAGTCCTACGAGCAGTACTTC
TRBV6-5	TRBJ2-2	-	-	CASSYSDATGELFF	TGTGCCAGCAGTTACAGCGACGCCACCGGGGAGCTGTTTTTT
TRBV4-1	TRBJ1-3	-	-	CASSQAAPRANTIYF	TGCGCCAGCAGCCAAGCGGCCCCCAGGGCCAACACCATATATTTT
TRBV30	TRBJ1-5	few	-	CAWAGQMGQPQHF	TGTGCCTGGGCCGGACAGATGGGTCAGCCCCAGCATTTT
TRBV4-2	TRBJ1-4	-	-	CASSRYSEELFF	TGTGCCAGCAGCCGATACTCAGAGGAACTGTTTTTT
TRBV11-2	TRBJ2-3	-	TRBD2	CASTGGGYTQYF	TGTGCCAGCACCGGCGGGGGTTATACGCAGTATTTT
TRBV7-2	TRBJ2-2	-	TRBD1	CASSRDSNTGELFF	TGTGCCAGCAGCAGGGACAGCAACACCGGGGAGCTGTTTTTT
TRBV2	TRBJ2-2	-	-	CASSRGMGNTGELFF	TGTGCCAGCAGTCGAGGAATGGGGAACACCGGGGAGCTGTTTTTT
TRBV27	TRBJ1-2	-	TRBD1	CASRPTGVSGYTF	TGTGCCAGCAGGCCTACAGGGGTCTCTGGCTACACCTTC
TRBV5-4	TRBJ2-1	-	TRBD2	CASSSGGYRIYNEQFF	TGTGCCAGCAGCTCGGGGGGGTACCGCATATACAATGAGCAGTTCTTC
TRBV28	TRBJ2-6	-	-	CASSFKPSGANVLTF	TGTGCCAGCAGTTTCAAGCCCTCTGGGGCCAACGTCCTGACTTTC
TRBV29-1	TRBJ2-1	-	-	CSVGSGYNEQFF	TGCAGCGTTGGGAGCGGGTACAATGAGCAGTTCTTC
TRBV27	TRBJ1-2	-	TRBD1	CASSSYTGGAGGYTF	TGTGCCAGCAGTTCGTACACAGGGGGCGCAGGGGGCTACACCTTC
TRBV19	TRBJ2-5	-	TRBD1	CASSDRGQETQYF	TGTGCCAGTAGCGACAGGGGCCAAGAGACCCAGTACTTC
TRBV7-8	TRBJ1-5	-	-	CASSYRNLAGATPGNQPQHF	TGTGCCAGCAGCTATCGAAACTTGGCGGGGGCGACTCCCGGGAATCAGCCCCAGCATTTT
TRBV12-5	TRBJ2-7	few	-	CASGLYSGVPSYEQYF	TGTGCTAGTGGTTTGTATTCGGGAGTTCCCTCCTACGAGCAGTACTTC
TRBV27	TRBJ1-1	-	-	CASSLTGVAGAKTEAFF	TGTGCCAGCAGTCTTACCGGTGTAGCAGGGGCGAAGACTGAAGCTTTCTTT
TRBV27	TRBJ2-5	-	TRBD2	CASSPAGVQETQYF	TGTGCCAGCAGTCCAGCGGGGGTTCAAGAGACCCAGTACTTC
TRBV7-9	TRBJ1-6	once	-	CASSGPGTSSYNSPLHF	TGTGCCAGCAGCGGGCCCGGCACGAGCTCCTATAATTCACCCCTCCACTTT
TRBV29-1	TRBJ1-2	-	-	CSVEPSGGYGYTF	TGCAGCGTTGAACCGTCGGGAGGCTATGGCTACACCTTC
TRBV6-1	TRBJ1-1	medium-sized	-	CASSETQGTLNTEAFF	TGTGCCAGCAGTGAAACCCAGGGGACCTTGAACACTGAAGCTTTCTTT
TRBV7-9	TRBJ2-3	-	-	CASSFKEGQLGSQYF	TGTGCCAGCAGCTTTAAGGAGGGACAGCTCGGGTCGCAGTATTTT
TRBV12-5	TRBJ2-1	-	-	CASGPRLSAHEQFF	TGTGCTAGTGGTCCTCGACTGTCAGCCCATGAGCAGTTCTTC
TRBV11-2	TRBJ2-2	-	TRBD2	CASSPRGAGGSSGELFF	TGTGCCAGCAGCCCGCGGGGAGCGGGAGGTTCTTCCGGGGAGCTGTTTTTT
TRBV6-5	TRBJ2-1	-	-	CATRVLGQFNEQFF	TGTGCCACCCGTGTTCTTGGACAGTTCAATGAGCAGTTCTTC
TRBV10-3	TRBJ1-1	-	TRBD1	CATLGDRVVDTEAFF	TGTGCCACCCTGGGGGACAGGGTCGTAGACACTGAAGCTTTCTTT
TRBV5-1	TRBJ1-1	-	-	CASSLGQGWEAFF	TGCGCCAGCAGCTTGGGGCAGGGTTGGGAAGCTTTCTTT
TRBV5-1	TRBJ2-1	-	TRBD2	CASSLKLAGINEQFF	TGCGCCAGCAGCTTGAAACTAGCGGGGATTAATGAGCAGTTCTTC
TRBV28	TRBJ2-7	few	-	CASSFPASGVGYF	TGTGCCAGCAGTTTTCCCGCGAGCGGCGTGGGGTACTTC
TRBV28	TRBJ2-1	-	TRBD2	CASRGLAGGPYNEQFF	TGTGCCAGCAGAGGACTAGCGGGAGGGCCTTACAATGAGCAGTTCTTC
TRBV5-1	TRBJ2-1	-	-	CASSLQGRDEQFF	TGCGCCAGCAGCTTGCAGGGGAGGGATGAGCAGTTCTTC
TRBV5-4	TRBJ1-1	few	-	CASSSYNTEAFF	TGTGCCAGCAGCTCTTATAACACTGAAGCTTTCTTT
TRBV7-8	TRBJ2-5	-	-	CASSLRDLGRETQYF	TGTGCCAGCAGCCTCCGGGACTTAGGACGGGAGACCCAGTACTTC
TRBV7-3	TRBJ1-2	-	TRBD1	CASSLSPGQGYTF	TGTGCCAGCAGCTTATCACCGGGACAGGGCTACACCTTC
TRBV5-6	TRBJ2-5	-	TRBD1	CASSWGTVHQETQYF	TGTGCCAGCAGCTGGGGGACAGTACACCAAGAGACCCAGTACTTC
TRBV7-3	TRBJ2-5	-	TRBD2	CASSFTSGQETQYF	TGTGCCAGCAGCTTTACTAGCGGACAAGAGACCCAGTACTTC
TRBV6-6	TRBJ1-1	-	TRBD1	CASKDRPNTEAFF	TGTGCCAGCAAGGACAGGCCCAACACTGAAGCTTTCTTT
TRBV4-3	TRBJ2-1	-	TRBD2	CASSQRAGRGNEQFF	TGCGCCAGCAGCCAACGAGCGGGGCGGGGGAATGAGCAGTTCTTC
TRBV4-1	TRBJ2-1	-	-	CASSQGLASDNEQFF	TGCGCCAGCAGCCAAGGGCTAGCCAGCGACAATGAGCAGTTCTTC
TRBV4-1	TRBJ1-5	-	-	CASSQGGQVDQPQHF	TGCGCCAGCAGCCAAGGGGGGCAAGTCGATCAGCCCCAGCATTTT
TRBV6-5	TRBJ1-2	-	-	CASSYTAGNGYTF	TGTGCCAGCAGTTACACGGCAGGGAATGGCTACACCTTC
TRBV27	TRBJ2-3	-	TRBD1	CASSLSGQGAPTDTQYF	TGTGCCAGCAGTTTATCCGGGCAGGGGGCTCCCACAGATACGCAGTATTTT
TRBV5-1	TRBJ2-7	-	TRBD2	CASSFMGSGSSYEQYF	TGCGCCAGCAGCTTCATGGGTAGCGGGAGCTCCTACGAGCAGTACTTC
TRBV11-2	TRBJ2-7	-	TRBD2	CASSLEGGAYEQYF	TGTGCCAGCAGCTTAGAGGGGGGGGCCTACGAGCAGTACTTC
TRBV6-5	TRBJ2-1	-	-	CASSYPVRRGEFF	TGTGCCAGCAGTTACCCCGTAAGACGAGGAGAGTTCTTC
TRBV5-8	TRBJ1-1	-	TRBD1	CASSLGQGNWNTEAFF	TGTGCCAGCAGCTTGGGACAGGGAAATTGGAACACTGAAGCTTTCTTT
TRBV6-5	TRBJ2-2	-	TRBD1	CASTRQGRTGELFF	TGTGCCAGCACCCGACAGGGTCGGACCGGGGAGCTGTTTTTT
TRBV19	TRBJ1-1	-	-	CASSTVGGTEAFF	TGTGCCAGTAGTACGGTGGGAGGCACTGAAGCTTTCTTT
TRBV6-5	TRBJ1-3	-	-	CASSLTFQEGNTIYF	TGTGCCAGCAGTCTGACATTTCAAGAAGGAAACACCATATATTTT
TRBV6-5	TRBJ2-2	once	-	CASSYIMGGLTGELFF	TGTGCCAGCAGTTATATTATGGGGGGGCTAACCGGGGAGCTGTTTTTT
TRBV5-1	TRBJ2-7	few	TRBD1	CASSPGQGPYEQYF	TGCGCCAGCAGCCCGGGACAGGGTCCCTACGAGCAGTACTTC
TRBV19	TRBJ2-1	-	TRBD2	CASSISGGGRYEQFF	TGTGCCAGTAGTATCTCGGGGGGGGGCCGATACGAGCAGTTCTTC
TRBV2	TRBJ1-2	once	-	CASSIDRKGFNYGYTF	TGTGCCAGCAGTATCGACAGGAAGGGGTTTAACTATGGCTACACCTTC
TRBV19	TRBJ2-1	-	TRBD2	CASSRSGGLSSYNEQFF	TGTGCCAGTAGTAGAAGCGGGGGGTTGAGCTCCTACAATGAGCAGTTCTTC
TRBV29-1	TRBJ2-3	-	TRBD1	CSARTGQDTQYF	TGCAGCGCAAGGACAGGGCAGGATACGCAGTATTTT